The 15 T cell receptor beta chains below come from one sample, sequenced in a study of T-cell reconstitution after alpha-beta-depleted transplantation in children. Unique molecular identifiers were built into the TCRbeta library. MiXCR, applied by TCRdb to the PCR reads, yields one record per CDR3 protein. The data contain some 440,000 distinct CDR3 sequences, 15% to 20% of them seen just once; the ten biggest clones take up approximately 29%. Here the sequenced sample was PBMCs, mostly from graft donor cells, taken 360 days after TCRalphabeta/CD19-depleted stem cell transplant. The receptors derive from a boy under two years old who had a stem cell transplant for Wiskott-Aldrich syndrome, so the T cells may come from the graft donor.

This clonotype appeared many times. This sequence joins TRBV5-1 and TRBJ2-4; D gene unclear. CDR1 is SGHRS and CDR2 is YFSETQ in the germline V gene. The length of the CDR3 is 13 residues. The V and J ends lost 4 bases and 9 bases respectively, with 14 bases between them. The CDR3 reads CASSPLPETIQYF. The CDR3 nucleotides are TGCGCCAGCAGCCCGTTACCTGAGACCATTCAGTACTTC.

This clonotype came up many times. V usage is TRBV7-9 and J usage is TRBJ2-1; 7 bases map to TRBD2. This CDR3 comprises 12 residues. V was pared by 6 bases and J by 8 bases, with 4 bases of the junction left unmatched. Germline-derived CDR1 and CDR2 are SEHNR and FQNEAQ (reference sequence). This chain's CDR3 is CASSLRGDEQFF. CDR3 nucleotide sequence: TGTGCCAGCAGTTTACGGGGGGATGAGCAGTTCTTC.

This clonotype occurred many times. The chain couples TRBV29-1 to TRBJ2-7; 9 positions match TRBD1. Unmatched junction bases numbered 7, after V lost 6 bases and J lost 4 bases. The germline CDR1 and CDR2 sequences are SQVTM and ANQGSEA. The CDR3 sequence is 13 residues long. CDR3 nucleotides: TGCAGCGTGTGGTACAGGGGGCCGTACGAGCAGTACTTC. It encodes CSVWYRGPYEQYF.

The chain is built from TRBV4-1 and TRBJ2-2; a possible D gene is TRBD1 (5 bases). The CDR3 is 13 residues long. The V gene's germline CDR1 is MGHRA and CDR2 YSYEKL. V lost 8 bases to trimming and J lost 3 bases, with 10 bases between them. In DNA, the CDR3 is TGCGCCAGCCACAAAGGGGACACCGGGGAGCTGTTTTTT. Translating gives CASHKGDTGELFF.

In this sample, this clonotype turned up a few times. This chain links TRBV5-1 with TRBJ2-1, with a possible D match to TRBD2 (5 bases). V lost 2 bases and J 8 bases, leaving 17 bases between the germline ends. CDR3 length: 15 residues. The V gene's germline CDR1 is SGHRS and CDR2 YFSETQ. The CDR3 DNA reads as TGCGCCAGCAGCTTCGGACGGGGTTCCCCCGATGAGCAGTTCTTC. It translates to CASSFGRGSPDEQFF.

This rearrangement joins TRBV12-3 or TRBV12-4 to TRBJ2-1; D remains unclear. The CDR3 covers 15 residues. V lost 3 bases, J lost 0 bases, and 9 bases lay in between. CDR3 sequence reads: CASSFMMGSYNEQFF. The CDR3 DNA sequence: TGTGCCAGCAGTTTCATGATGGGCTCCTACAATGAGCAGTTCTTC.

This clonotype was observed a few times. The V and J genes are TRBV7-9 and TRBJ1-2, with D unresolved. CDR1 and CDR2 from the germline V gene are SEHNR and FQNEAQ (reference sequence). This CDR3 has 13 residues. The V end was cut by 1 base, the J end by 4 bases, with 7 bases between. This CDR3 is CASSLVPAYGYTF. CDR3 nucleotides: TGTGCCAGCAGCTTAGTCCCTGCCTATGGCTACACCTTC.

The chain has TRBV30 and TRBJ2-7; weak D call: TRBD1 (6 bases). CDR3 length: 14 amino acids. The ends were cut back, 0 bases at V and 2 bases at J, with 11 bases in the middle. CDR1 is GTSNPN, CDR2 SVGIG, per germline (reference sequence). The CDR3 DNA follows: TGTGCCTGGAGTGTAAGGGACAAGCCCTACGAGCAGTACTTC. Amino acids: CAWSVRDKPYEQYF. Based on the CDR3 plus reference TRBV30 and TRBJ2-7, the full variable domain is SQTIHQWPATLVQPVGSPLSLECTVEGTSNPNLYWYRQAAGRGLQLLFYSVGIGQISSEVPQNLSASRPQDRQFILSSKKLLLSDSGFYLCAWSVRDKPYEQYFGPGTRLTVT.

The chain carries TRBV29-1 and TRBJ2-1; 8 positions agree with TRBD1. Germline values: CDR1 SQVTM, CDR2 ANQGSEA. Trimming removed 7 bases from V and 2 bases from J; junction bases left unmatched: 7. The CDR3 consists of 14 residues. CDR3 in DNA: TGCAGCGCCAGAGGACAGGGAACCTACAATGAGCAGTTCTTC. This encodes CSARGQGTYNEQFF.

The rearrangement joins TRBV7-9 to TRBJ2-7; 10 nucleotides line up with TRBD1. Germline V CDR1 and CDR2: SEHNR, FQNEAQ (reference sequence). V lost 1 base to trimming and J lost 5 bases; unmatched junction nucleotides: 11. This CDR3 comprises 17 residues. The CDR3 DNA sequence: TGTGCCAGCAGCTTAGTTCCCTCCGGGACAGGGGACCACGAGCAGTACTTC. Protein sequence: CASSLVPSGTGDHEQYF.

The V gene is TRBV29-1, the J gene TRBJ2-7, with 8 positions matching TRBD1. The ends lost 5 bases at V and 5 bases at J; junction bases unmatched: 2. This CDR3 is 11 amino acids long. Germline values: CDR1 SQVTM, CDR2 ANQGSEA. Here the CDR3 reads CSVSGGHEQYF. In nucleotides, the CDR3 is TGCAGCGTTTCAGGGGGCCACGAGCAGTACTTC.

As DNA, the CDR3 is TGTGCCAGCAGTTTATTCGCACGGACTGAAGCTTTCTTT. This gives the protein CASSLFARTEAFF. The V call is TRBV28, the J call TRBJ1-1; D is ambiguous. The length of the CDR3 is 13 residues. V was cut by 1 base and J by 5 bases, with 8 bases left in between. Germline loops: CDR1 MDHEN, CDR2 SYDVKM.

This clonotype was picked up one time. This sequence joins TRBV29-1 and TRBJ2-1; 9 nucleotides line up with TRBD2. The junction had 7 bases not matched to a gene; V was cut back by 1 base and J by 9 bases. CDR3 length: 14 amino acids. Germline CDR1 SQVTM, CDR2 ANQGSEA. CDR3 in DNA: TGCAGCGTTGAAGGGTCTAGCGGGGTTTTTGAGCAGTTCTTC. Its translation is CSVEGSSGVFEQFF.

The V call is TRBV6-5, the J call TRBJ2-5; the D gene is possibly TRBD1 (5 bases). The CDR3 spans 14 residues. The V end was cut by 0 bases, the J end by 7 bases, with 12 bases between. Germline V gene sequence: CDR1 MNHEY, CDR2 SVGAGI. CDR3 region: CASSYSPRVGTQYF. CDR3 DNA sequence: TGTGCCAGCAGTTACTCGCCCAGGGTCGGGACCCAGTACTTC.

J is TRBJ1-5 and V is TRBV19; D is ambiguous. The CDR3 has 15 residues. Germline V lookup: CDR1 LNHDA, CDR2 SQIVND (reference sequence). V was pared by 9 bases and J by 3 bases, with 18 bases between. This CDR3 is CASQTTDRLNQPQHF. The CDR3 nucleotides are TGTGCCAGCCAAACAACCGACCGACTCAATCAGCCCCAGCATTTT.